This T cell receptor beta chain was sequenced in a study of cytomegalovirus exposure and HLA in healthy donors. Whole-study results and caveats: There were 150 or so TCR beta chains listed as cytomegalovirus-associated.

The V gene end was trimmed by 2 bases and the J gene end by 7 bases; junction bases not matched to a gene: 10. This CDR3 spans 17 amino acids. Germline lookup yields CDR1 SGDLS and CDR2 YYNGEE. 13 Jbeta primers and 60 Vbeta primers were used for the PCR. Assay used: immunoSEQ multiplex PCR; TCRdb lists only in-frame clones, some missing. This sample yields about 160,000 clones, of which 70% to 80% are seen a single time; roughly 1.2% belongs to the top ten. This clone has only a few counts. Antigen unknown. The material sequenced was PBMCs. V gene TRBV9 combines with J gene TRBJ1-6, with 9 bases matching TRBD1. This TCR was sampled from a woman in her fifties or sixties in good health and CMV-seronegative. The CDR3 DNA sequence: TGTGCCAGCAGCGTTTCGGGACAGGGAGTCGAGAATTCACCCCTCCACTTT. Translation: CASSVSGQGVENSPLHF.